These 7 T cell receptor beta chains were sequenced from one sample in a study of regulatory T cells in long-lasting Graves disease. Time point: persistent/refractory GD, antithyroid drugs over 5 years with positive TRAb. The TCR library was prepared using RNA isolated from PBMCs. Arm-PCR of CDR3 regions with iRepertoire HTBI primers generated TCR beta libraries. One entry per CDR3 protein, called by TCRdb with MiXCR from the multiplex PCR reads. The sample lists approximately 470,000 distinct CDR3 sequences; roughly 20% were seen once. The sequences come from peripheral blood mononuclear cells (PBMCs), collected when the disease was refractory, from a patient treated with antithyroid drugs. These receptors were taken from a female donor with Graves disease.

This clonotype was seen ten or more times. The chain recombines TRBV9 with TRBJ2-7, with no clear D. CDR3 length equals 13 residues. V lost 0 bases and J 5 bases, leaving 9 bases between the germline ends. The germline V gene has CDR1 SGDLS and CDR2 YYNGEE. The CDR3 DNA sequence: TGTGCCAGCAGCGTAGAATGGCACCACGAGCAGTACTTC. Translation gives CASSVEWHHEQYF.

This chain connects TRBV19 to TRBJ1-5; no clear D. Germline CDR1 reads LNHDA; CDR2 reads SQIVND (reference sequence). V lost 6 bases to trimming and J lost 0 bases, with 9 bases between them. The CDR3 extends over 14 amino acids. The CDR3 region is CASRRLSSNQPQHF. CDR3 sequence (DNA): TGTGCCAGTAGGAGGTTGTCTAGCAATCAGCCCCAGCATTTT.

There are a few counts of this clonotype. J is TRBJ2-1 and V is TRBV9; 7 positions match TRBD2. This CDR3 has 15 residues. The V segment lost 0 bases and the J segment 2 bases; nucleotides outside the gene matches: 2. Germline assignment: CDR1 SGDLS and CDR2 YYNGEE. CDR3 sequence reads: CASSVALATYNEQFF. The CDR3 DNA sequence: TGTGCCAGCAGCGTAGCACTAGCGACCTACAATGAGCAGTTCTTC.

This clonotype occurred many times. CDR3 nucleotide sequence: TGTGCCACCAGTCCAGCTCCGGGACGGCTGGTATTTGGCTACACCTTC. Its translation: CATSPAPGRLVFGYTF. The rearrangement links TRBV24-1 to TRBJ1-2, with a tentative D call TRBD1 (5 bases). Germline V CDR1 and CDR2: KGHDR, SFDVKD. This CDR3 contains 16 residues. V shed 6 bases and J shed 7 bases, with 23 bases lying between them.

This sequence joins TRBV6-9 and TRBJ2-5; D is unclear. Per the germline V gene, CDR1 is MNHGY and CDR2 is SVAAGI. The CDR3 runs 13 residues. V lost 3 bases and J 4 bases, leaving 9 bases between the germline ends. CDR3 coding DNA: TGTGCCAGCAGTTACGTCGGATTAGAGACCCAGTACTTC. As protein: CASSYVGLETQYF.

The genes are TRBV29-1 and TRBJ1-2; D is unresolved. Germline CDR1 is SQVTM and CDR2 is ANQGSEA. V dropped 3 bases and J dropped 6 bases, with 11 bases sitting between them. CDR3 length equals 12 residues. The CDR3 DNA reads TGCAGCGTTGAGGCCGGGGAGCATGGCTACACCTTC. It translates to CSVEAGEHGYTF.

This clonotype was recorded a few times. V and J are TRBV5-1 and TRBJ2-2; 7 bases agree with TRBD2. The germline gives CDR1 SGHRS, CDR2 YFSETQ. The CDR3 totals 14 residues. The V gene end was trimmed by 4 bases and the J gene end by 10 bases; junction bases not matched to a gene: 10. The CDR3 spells CASSPGLGAAELFF. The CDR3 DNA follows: TGCGCCAGCAGCCCCGGACTAGGGGCGGCGGAGCTGTTTTTT. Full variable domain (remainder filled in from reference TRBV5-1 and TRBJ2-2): KAGVTQTPRYLIKTRGQQVTLSCSPISGHRSVSWYQQTPGQGLQFLFEYFSETQRNKGNFPGRFSGRQFSNSRSEMNVSTLELGDSALYLCASSPGLGAAELFFGEGSRLTVL.